Listed below are T cell receptor beta chains from one sample, sequenced in a study of T cell responses to AZD1222 COVID-19 vaccine. Libraries were prepared by immunoSEQ multiplex PCR; TCRdb keeps only in-frame clonotypes and omits some of them. The table lists around 150,000 clones, 92% of them singletons, with 3.3% in the top ten. Source: peripheral blood, taken 28 days after the second AZD1222 dose. These receptors all come from an adult who received the AZD1222 COVID-19 vaccine. CDR3s include the opening cysteine and the closing phenylalanine or tryptophan. D genes are given only for firm matches. The size of a clone is reported for some rows only, either as once, few or many, or as a class for expanded clones.

V: TRBV21-1
J: TRBJ2-7
D: .
size: .
CDR3: CASSKCEASPTYEQYF
DNA: TGTGCCAGCAGCAAATGTGAGGCAAGTCCGACCTACGAGCAGTACTTC

V: TRBV18
J: TRBJ1-3
D: TRBD1
size: .
CDR3: CASSLRQGSGNTIYF
DNA: TGTGCCAGCTCACTCAGACAGGGGTCTGGAAACACCATATATTTT

V: TRBV5-1
J: TRBJ1-5
D: .
size: .
CDR3: CASSVTGLSGNQPQHF
DNA: TGCGCCAGCAGCGTGACCGGGCTTTCCGGCAATCAGCCCCAGCATTTT

V: TRBV7-2
J: TRBJ2-3
D: TRBD2
size: once
CDR3: CASSILAGPGNTQYF
DNA: TGTGCCAGCAGCATCCTAGCGGGACCTGGGAATACGCAGTATTTT

V: TRBV2
J: TRBJ2-3
D: .
size: .
CDR3: CASTGASGQGTQYF
DNA: TGTGCCAGCACAGGGGCTTCGGGACAAGGCACGCAGTATTTT

V: TRBV18
J: TRBJ1-5
D: TRBD1
size: .
CDR3: CASSPDRGSNQPQHF
DNA: TGTGCCAGCTCACCTGACAGGGGTAGCAATCAGCCCCAGCATTTT

V: TRBV7-9
J: TRBJ1-3
D: .
size: .
CDR3: CASSLYLRLRGNTIYF
DNA: TGTGCCAGCAGCTTATATCTCAGGTTACGGGGAAACACCATATATTTT

V: TRBV24-1
J: TRBJ2-2
D: .
size: .
CDR3: CATQEGFTGELFF
DNA: TGTGCCACCCAGGAGGGGTTCACCGGGGAGCTGTTTTTT

V: TRBV7-9
J: TRBJ2-5
D: .
size: .
CDR3: CASSRGQETQYF
DNA: TGTGCCAGCAGCAGGGGCCAAGAGACCCAGTACTTC

V: TRBV11-2
J: TRBJ2-3
D: TRBD1
size: once
CDR3: CASSFLGQGYPTDTQYF
DNA: TGTGCCAGCAGCTTTTTGGGACAGGGGTACCCCACAGATACGCAGTATTTT

V: TRBV7-9
J: TRBJ2-1
D: TRBD2
size: .
CDR3: CASGLAGFNEQFF
DNA: TGTGCCAGTGGACTAGCGGGCTTCAATGAGCAGTTCTTC

V: TRBV6-5
J: TRBJ1-5
D: TRBD1
size: .
CDR3: CASSQGGSQPQHF
DNA: TGTGCCAGCAGCCAAGGGGGCAGTCAGCCCCAGCATTTT

V: TRBV3-1/TRBV3-2
J: TRBJ1-1
D: .
size: .
CDR3: CASSQARAGNTEAFF
DNA: TGTGCCAGCAGCCAAGCCAGGGCAGGGAACACTGAAGCTTTCTTT

V: TRBV6-5
J: TRBJ1-6
D: .
size: .
CDR3: CASTVWSDNSPLHF
DNA: TGTGCCAGCACGGTATGGAGTGATAATTCACCCCTCCACTTT

V: TRBV19
J: TRBJ1-5
D: TRBD1
size: once
CDR3: CASSVRGTGGDQPQHF
DNA: TGTGCCAGTAGTGTGAGGGGGACAGGGGGCGATCAGCCCCAGCATTTT

V: TRBV27
J: TRBJ2-7
D: TRBD2
size: once
CDR3: CASSHTWTSGSPGWYEQYF
DNA: TGTGCCAGCAGCCATACTTGGACTAGCGGGAGCCCCGGGTGGTACGAGCAGTACTTC

V: TRBV4-1
J: TRBJ1-4
D: .
size: .
CDR3: CASSQEQGRTNEKLFF
DNA: TGCGCCAGCAGCCAAGAACAGGGCAGAACTAATGAAAAACTGTTTTTT

V: TRBV6-6
J: TRBJ1-6
D: .
size: .
CDR3: CASSYGGSYNSPLHF
DNA: TGTGCCAGCAGTTACGGGGGCTCCTATAATTCACCCCTCCACTTT

V: TRBV5-1
J: TRBJ2-7
D: TRBD1
size: .
CDR3: CASSLTGGVSYEQYF
DNA: TGCGCCAGCAGCTTGACAGGGGGAGTCTCCTACGAGCAGTACTTC

V: TRBV7-9
J: TRBJ1-2
D: TRBD1
size: .
CDR3: CASSSRDRGSYGYTF
DNA: TGTGCCAGCAGCTCCCGGGACAGGGGTAGCTATGGCTACACCTTC

V: TRBV19
J: TRBJ2-7
D: .
size: .
CDR3: CASRSRSILSYEQYF
DNA: TGTGCCAGTAGATCTCGAAGTATACTCTCCTACGAGCAGTACTTC

V: TRBV27
J: TRBJ2-7
D: TRBD1
size: .
CDR3: CASSFQNRGQQYF
DNA: TGTGCCAGCAGTTTTCAGAACAGGGGACAGCAGTACTTC

V: TRBV25-1
J: TRBJ1-6
D: .
size: .
CDR3: CASSDPSRHLHF
DNA: TGTGCCAGCAGTGATCCGTCCCGGCACCTCCACTTT

V: TRBV11-2
J: TRBJ2-2
D: TRBD1
size: .
CDR3: CAIPRIIAEGGRTGELFF
DNA: TGTGCCATCCCGAGGATTATAGCAGAAGGGGGCCGGACCGGGGAGCTGTTTTTT

V: TRBV4-3
J: TRBJ2-2
D: TRBD2
size: .
CDR3: CASSQDLAGGQGSTGELFF
DNA: TGCGCCAGCAGCCAAGATCTAGCGGGAGGCCAGGGGTCCACCGGGGAGCTGTTTTTT

V: TRBV3-1/TRBV3-2
J: TRBJ2-3
D: .
size: .
CDR3: CASSLSLPGTDSDTQYF
DNA: TGTGCCAGCAGCCTCTCCCTCCCCGGGACGGATTCAGATACGCAGTATTTT

V: TRBV18
J: TRBJ2-1
D: .
size: .
CDR3: CASSSPSAEDEQFF
DNA: TGTGCCAGCTCATCCCCAAGCGCCGAAGATGAGCAGTTCTTC

V: TRBV11-2
J: TRBJ2-7
D: TRBD1
size: few
CDR3: CASSFTGGYEQYF
DNA: TGTGCCAGCAGCTTCACAGGGGGCTACGAGCAGTACTTC

V: TRBV24-1
J: TRBJ2-7
D: TRBD2
size: .
CDR3: CATSDPGLAVYEQYF
DNA: TGTGCCACCAGTGACCCGGGACTAGCGGTTTACGAGCAGTACTTC

V: TRBV25-1
J: TRBJ2-7
D: .
size: .
CDR3: CASHRRTLSYEQYF
DNA: TGTGCCAGCCACCGGCGGACACTCTCCTACGAGCAGTACTTC

V: TRBV19
J: TRBJ1-5
D: .
size: .
CDR3: CASSTPTTLLNQPQHF
DNA: TGTGCCAGTAGTACTCCCACGACTTTACTCAATCAGCCCCAGCATTTT

V: TRBV19
J: TRBJ2-5
D: .
size: .
CDR3: CASSIGSGVRETQYF
DNA: TGTGCCAGTAGTATCGGTTCAGGAGTCAGGGAGACCCAGTACTTC

V: TRBV4-1
J: TRBJ2-5
D: .
size: .
CDR3: CASSQGRWLAQRGRQETQYF
DNA: TGCGCCAGCAGCCAGGGCCGCTGGCTAGCGCAGAGGGGTAGGCAAGAGACCCAGTACTTC

V: TRBV7-2
J: TRBJ2-3
D: TRBD2
size: .
CDR3: CASKGAGVGTDTQYF
DNA: TGTGCCAGCAAGGGAGCGGGAGTCGGAACAGATACGCAGTATTTT

V: TRBV5-1
J: TRBJ2-1
D: .
size: .
CDR3: CASSPSGTSYNEQFF
DNA: TGCGCCAGCTCGCCCTCGGGAACCTCCTACAATGAGCAGTTCTTC

V: TRBV11-2
J: TRBJ1-6
D: TRBD1
size: .
CDR3: CASRPTGAPSSPLHF
DNA: TGTGCCAGCAGACCGACAGGGGCCCCGAGTTCACCCCTCCACTTT

V: TRBV3-1/TRBV3-2
J: TRBJ2-1
D: .
size: .
CDR3: CASSQEIRAHEQFF
DNA: TGTGCCAGCAGCCAAGAAATCAGGGCCCATGAGCAGTTCTTC

V: TRBV28
J: TRBJ2-7
D: .
size: .
CDR3: CASSWRRGDEQYF
DNA: TGTGCCAGCAGTTGGCGCAGGGGGGACGAGCAGTACTTC

V: TRBV7-7
J: TRBJ2-5
D: .
size: .
CDR3: CASSLNVQGRETQYF
DNA: TGTGCCAGCAGCTTGAACGTACAGGGTCGAGAGACCCAGTACTTC

V: TRBV7-9
J: TRBJ2-7
D: TRBD1
size: .
CDR3: CASRSGTGSYEQYF
DNA: TGTGCCAGCAGGTCCGGGACAGGCTCCTACGAGCAGTACTTC

V: TRBV7-6
J: TRBJ2-1
D: TRBD2
size: .
CDR3: CASSLEPLAGEVFNNEQFF
DNA: TGTGCCAGCAGCTTAGAACCGCTAGCGGGAGAAGTCTTTAACAATGAGCAGTTCTTC

V: TRBV18
J: TRBJ2-1
D: TRBD1
size: few
CDR3: CASSPGQNLWFF
DNA: TGTGCCAGCTCCCCGGGACAGAACTTGTGGTTCTTC

V: TRBV5-1
J: TRBJ2-7
D: .
size: few
CDR3: CASSLAQLDPSYEQYF
DNA: TGCGCCAGCAGCTTGGCTCAGCTAGACCCCTCCTACGAGCAGTACTTC

V: TRBV24-1
J: TRBJ1-2
D: TRBD1
size: .
CDR3: CATSDSDRVWGYTF
DNA: TGTGCCACCAGTGATTCGGACAGGGTGTGGGGCTACACCTTC

V: TRBV19
J: TRBJ2-1
D: .
size: .
CDR3: CASTQTSWRNEQFF
DNA: TGTGCCAGTACCCAGACTAGTTGGAGAAATGAGCAGTTCTTC

V: TRBV2
J: TRBJ1-5
D: .
size: .
CDR3: CASSVGQPNQPQHF
DNA: TGTGCCAGCAGTGTTGGGCAGCCAAATCAGCCCCAGCATTTT

V: TRBV10-3
J: TRBJ1-1
D: .
size: once
CDR3: CAISELGGSEAFF
DNA: TGTGCCATCAGTGAGTTGGGTGGGTCTGAAGCTTTCTTT

V: TRBV11-2
J: TRBJ2-1
D: TRBD2
size: .
CDR3: CASSFRLAGDREQFF
DNA: TGTGCCAGCAGCTTTCGGCTAGCGGGAGATAGGGAGCAGTTCTTC

V: TRBV27
J: TRBJ2-3
D: TRBD2
size: .
CDR3: CASSFLAGGPADTQYF
DNA: TGTGCCAGCAGTTTTTTGGCGGGAGGGCCGGCGGATACGCAGTATTTT

V: TRBV3-1/TRBV3-2
J: TRBJ1-3
D: TRBD1
size: once
CDR3: CASSPRTGGQNTIYF
DNA: TGTGCCAGCAGCCCCCGGACAGGGGGCCAAAACACCATATATTTT

V: TRBV24-1
J: TRBJ2-1
D: .
size: .
CDR3: CATSVAANNEQFF
DNA: TGTGCCACCAGTGTTGCAGCCAACAATGAGCAGTTCTTC

V: TRBV10-3
J: TRBJ1-1
D: .
size: once
CDR3: CAISESGGNTEAFF
DNA: TGTGCCATCAGTGAGTCTGGGGGAAACACTGAAGCTTTCTTT

V: TRBV19
J: TRBJ1-6
D: .
size: .
CDR3: CASSIAGEGSPLHF
DNA: TGTGCCAGTAGTATCGCAGGGGAGGGATCACCCCTCCACTTT

V: TRBV3-1/TRBV3-2
J: TRBJ1-1
D: .
size: .
CDR3: CASNAGSGTEAFF
DNA: TGTGCCAGCAACGCAGGGAGCGGGACTGAAGCTTTCTTT